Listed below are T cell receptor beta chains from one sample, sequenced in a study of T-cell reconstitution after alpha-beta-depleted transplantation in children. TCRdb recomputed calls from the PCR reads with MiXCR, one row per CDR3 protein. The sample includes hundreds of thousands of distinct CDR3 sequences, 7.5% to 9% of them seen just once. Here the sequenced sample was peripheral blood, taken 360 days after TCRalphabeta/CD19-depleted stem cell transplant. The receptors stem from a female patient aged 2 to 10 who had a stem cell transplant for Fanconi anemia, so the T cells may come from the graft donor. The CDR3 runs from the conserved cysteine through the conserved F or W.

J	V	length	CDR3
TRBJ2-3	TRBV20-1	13	CRASGGEPDTQYF
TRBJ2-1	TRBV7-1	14	CASSRTGGTNEQFF
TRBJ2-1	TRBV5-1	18	CASSLRLFGQGAVDEQFF
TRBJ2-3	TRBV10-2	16	CASSESDRTSADTQYF
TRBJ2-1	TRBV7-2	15	CASSTGGAAVNEQFF
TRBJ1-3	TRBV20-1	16	CSAREFQGVFGNTIYF
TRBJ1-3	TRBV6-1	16	CASTHLPGLSGNTIYF
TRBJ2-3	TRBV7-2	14	CASSSGQGAGTQYF
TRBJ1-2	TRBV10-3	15	CAISESRGIGYGYTF
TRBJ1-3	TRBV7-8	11	CASSLRNTIYF
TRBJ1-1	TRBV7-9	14	CASSLAQVSGMAFF
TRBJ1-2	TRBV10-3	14	CALGTGGPSDGYTF
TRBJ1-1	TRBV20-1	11	CSAREGAGAFF
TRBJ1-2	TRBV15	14	CATSRRRESYGYTF
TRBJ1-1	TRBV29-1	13	CSVRTGSNTEAFF
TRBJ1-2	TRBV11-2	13	CASSFPTGDGYTF
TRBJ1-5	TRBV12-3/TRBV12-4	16	CASSVGAGIINQPQHF
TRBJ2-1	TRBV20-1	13	CSAWTESYNEQFF
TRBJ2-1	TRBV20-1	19	CSAKAPGRLGDLEHNEQFF
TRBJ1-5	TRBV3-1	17	CASSDSGLNPSNQPQHF
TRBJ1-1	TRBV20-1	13	CSAMEGSNTEAFF
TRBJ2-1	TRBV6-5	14	CASKVSGGYNEQFF
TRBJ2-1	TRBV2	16	CASSLIGLAGQGEQFF
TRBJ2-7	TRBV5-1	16	CASSSRTSGNTYEQYF
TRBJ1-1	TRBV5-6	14	CASSSGRGNTEAIF
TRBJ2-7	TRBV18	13	CASSPTAAYEQYF
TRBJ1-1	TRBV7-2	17	CASSADRDRATNTEAFF
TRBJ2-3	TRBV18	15	CASSPPGTSTDTQYF
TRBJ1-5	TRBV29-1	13	CSVARVSNQPQHF
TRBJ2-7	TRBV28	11	CASSLYYEQYF
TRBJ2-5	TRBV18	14	CASSPRGPKETQYF